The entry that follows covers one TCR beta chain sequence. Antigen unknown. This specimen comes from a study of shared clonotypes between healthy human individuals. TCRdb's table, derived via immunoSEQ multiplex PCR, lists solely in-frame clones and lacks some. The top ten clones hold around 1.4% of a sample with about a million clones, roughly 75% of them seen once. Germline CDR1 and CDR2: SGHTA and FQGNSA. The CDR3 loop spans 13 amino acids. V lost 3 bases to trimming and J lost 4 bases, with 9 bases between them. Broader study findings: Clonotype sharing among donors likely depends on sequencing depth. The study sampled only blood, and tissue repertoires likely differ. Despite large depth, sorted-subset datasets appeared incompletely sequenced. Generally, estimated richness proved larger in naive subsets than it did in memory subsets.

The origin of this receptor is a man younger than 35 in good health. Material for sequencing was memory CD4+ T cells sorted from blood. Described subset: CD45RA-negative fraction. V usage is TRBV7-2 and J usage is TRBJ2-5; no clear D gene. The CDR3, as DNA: TGTGCCAGCAGCTTTTTGCCAACAGAGACCCAGTACTTC. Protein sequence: CASSFLPTETQYF.